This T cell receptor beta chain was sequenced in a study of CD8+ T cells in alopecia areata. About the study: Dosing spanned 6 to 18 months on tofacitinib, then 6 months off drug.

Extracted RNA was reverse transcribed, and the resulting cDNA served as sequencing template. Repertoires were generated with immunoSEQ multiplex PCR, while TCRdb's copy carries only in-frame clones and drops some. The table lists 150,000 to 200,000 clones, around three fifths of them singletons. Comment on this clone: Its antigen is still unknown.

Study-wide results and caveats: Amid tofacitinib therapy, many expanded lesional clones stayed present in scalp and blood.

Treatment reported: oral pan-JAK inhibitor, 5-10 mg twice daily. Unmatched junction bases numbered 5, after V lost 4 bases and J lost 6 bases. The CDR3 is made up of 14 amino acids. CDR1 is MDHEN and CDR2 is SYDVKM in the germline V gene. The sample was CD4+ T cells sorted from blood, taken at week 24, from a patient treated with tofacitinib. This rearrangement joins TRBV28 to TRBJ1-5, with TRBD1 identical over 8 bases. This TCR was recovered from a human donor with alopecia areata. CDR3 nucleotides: TGTGCCAGCAGTTCGACAGGGACAGGTCAGCCCCAGCATTTT. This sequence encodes CASSSTGTGQPQHF.